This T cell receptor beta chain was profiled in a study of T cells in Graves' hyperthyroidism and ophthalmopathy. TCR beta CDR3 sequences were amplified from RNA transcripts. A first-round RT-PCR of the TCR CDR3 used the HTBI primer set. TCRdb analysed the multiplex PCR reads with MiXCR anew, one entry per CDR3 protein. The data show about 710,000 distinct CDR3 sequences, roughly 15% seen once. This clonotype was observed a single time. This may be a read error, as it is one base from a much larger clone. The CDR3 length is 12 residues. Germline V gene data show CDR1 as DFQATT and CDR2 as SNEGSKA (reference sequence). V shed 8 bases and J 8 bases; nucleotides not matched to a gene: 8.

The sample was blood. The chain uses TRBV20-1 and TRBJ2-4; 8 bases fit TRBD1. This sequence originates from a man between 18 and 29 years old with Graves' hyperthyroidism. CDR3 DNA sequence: TGCAGTACTCCGGACAGGGCGGACATTCAGTACTTC. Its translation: CSTPDRADIQYF.